This paragraph reports one TCR beta chain. The data belong to a study of blood T cell repertoires in COVID-19. Study at large: Material from acute and convalescent COVID-19 was sourced from the United States, Italy and Spain. PBMCs, B-cell-depleted T cells, or T cells provided the cDNA or gDNA that made up the material.

The germline CDR1 and CDR2 sequences are SGHTA and FQGTGA. Trimming removed 4 bases from V and 0 bases from J, with 9 bases in between. The length of the CDR3 is 15 residues. Original data processing: How many nucleated cells were present was estimated from reference gene primer amplification. Libraries were prepared by immunoSEQ multiplex PCR; TCRdb keeps only in-frame clonotypes and omits some of them. D and trimming come from the DNA, and the V and J calls and clone size come from that table. The sample consists of roughly 180,000 clones, 65% to 90% of them appearing once. The chain employs TRBV7-3 and TRBJ2-2; D might be TRBD1 (6 bases). Specimen: peripheral blood. The origin of this receptor is a man aged 55 to 69 with acute or convalescent COVID-19. CDR3 protein: CASSSQGTNTGELFF. CDR3 DNA sequence: TGTGCCAGCAGCTCACAGGGAACGAACACCGGGGAGCTGTTTTTT.